Given below is one T cell receptor beta chain in context. What it binds is unknown. The entry originates in a study of T cell responses to AZD1222 COVID-19 vaccine. Overall study: Second-dose intervals near 4 or 12 weeks were combined.

Germline V gene lookup returns CDR1 SGHTS and CDR2 YDEGEE. The CDR3 is 17 residues long. V was clipped by 0 bases and J by 0 bases, with 13 bases between them. Study-wide results and caveats: A mostly white British donor set with more females was recruited, and clonal diversity was possibly underestimated. Among those given AZD1222, only five or six were seropositive at baseline. Increases in Spike-specific TCR breadth and depth were seen after two AZD1222 doses.

Sequencing used immunoSEQ multiplex PCR; TCRdb keeps in-frame clones, though not all of them. The sample yields around 130,000 clones, 70% to 90% seen once. V gene TRBV5-8 combines with J gene TRBJ1-5; D is unresolved. Sequencing used peripheral blood, obtained on day 0 of AZD1222 vaccination. The origin of this receptor is an adult in good health. DNA of the CDR3: TGTGCCAGCAGCTTGGCCCGGACGGCTAATAGCAATCAGCCCCAGCATTTT. Translated: CASSLARTANSNQPQHF.